This TCR beta chain was identified in a study of cytomegalovirus exposure and HLA in healthy donors (TCRdb year 2017). Context from the whole study: In an earlier analysis of roughly 500 of the donors, less than 350 Gb of sequence data and 117 million unique TCR beta sequences from approximately 180 million T cells were reported. An early release that covered about 600 HLA-typed donors contained approximately 300 gigabases of sequencing data and 80 million or so unique TCR sequences. Of the 300 to 400 genotyped donors, around 81% fell in the genetic ancestry cluster associated with self-reported Caucasian donors. The study aimed to test whether cataloging public T cell receptors could reveal signatures of past pathogen exposure. Using immunosequencing, the study profiled T cell repertoires from some 670 subjects and related those repertoires to cytomegalovirus serostatus. A separate validation cohort of over a hundred different subjects was used in addition to the approximately 700-subject first cohort. High-throughput TCR immunosequencing, statistical association of individual TCRs with disease status, and machine learning were combined to predict cytomegalovirus infection status. To study patterns of TCR occurrence, a later analysis re-analyzed previously published TCR beta repertoires from 500 to 850 donors and added high-resolution HLA genotyping. Rather than using new phenotypic data, the later analysis identified candidate immune exposures from TCR beta sequences and from how often those sequences occurred across donors. In an earlier analysis of a few hundred of the donors, high-throughput TCR beta sequencing was used to judge whether each TCR beta V gene segment behaved as functional or pseudogenic. Donor age, sex, ethnicity and CMV serostatus were collected together with the repertoire data. A later genetic analysis used genome-wide SNP genotypes for about 65% of the roughly 700 donors, treating that subset as a discovery cohort. Every repertoire in the discovery cohort had been generated on one and the same sequencing platform. Both class I and class II loci were covered by HLA typing, at four-digit resolution. The number of donors typed differed by locus, with about 629-630 for A, B, C, DRB1 and DQB1, more than 500 for DQA1, 606 for DPA1, and some 440 for DPB1. A few DR-DQ haplotypes were treated as single units for association and clustering because of strong linkage in the cohort. Among some 400 genotyped donors of the cohort, an average of approximately 240,000 unique TCR beta nucleotide sequences was sequenced per donor, of which approximately 18% were non-productive.

About this clone itself: The clone's antigen remains unknown. No much larger clone is present one base from it, and per-base qualities are unavailable.

The protocol used for the library was the immunoSEQ multiplex PCR assay. A mixture of 60 forward primers for TCR Vbeta segments and 13 reverse primers for TCR Jbeta segments was used in the multiplex PCR. The CDR3 region of rearranged TCR beta genes was amplified from genomic DNA with a multiplex PCR assay. Amplified TCR beta libraries were sequenced as 87-base-pair reads on the Illumina HiSeq System. As for how the authors treated the data: A later analysis tallied tens of millions of unique TCR beta chains across the 650 to 750 repertoires, and some 12 million of those chains were shared by two or more donors. To remove PCR and sequencing errors, raw reads were error-corrected and collapsed into unique sequences using a nearest-neighbor algorithm that merged closely related sequences. V, D and J gene segments were assigned by aligning CDR3 sequences to IMGT reference sequences. For a sequence to be retained, a match of at least six nucleotides was required to both a V gene segment and a J gene segment. A rearrangement was called productive if the CDR3 had no stop codons and remained in frame with V and J, and every other rearrangement was called non-productive. CDR3 was defined according to IMGT convention as the region running from the second conserved V-encoded cysteine to the conserved J-encoded phenylalanine. In an earlier analysis of approximately 590 of the donors, sequences lacking an unambiguous match to a single V gene segment were excluded. In an earlier analysis of around 600 of the donors, V segments were called functional above 56.7% productive rearrangements and were called segregating when the between-donor standard deviation exceeded 5%. A statistical classification framework was built to diagnose cytomegalovirus status from the catalog of TCR beta chain sequences. V and J gene assignment, in a later analysis, came from comparing TCR nucleotide sequences with IMGT/GENE-DB human TR gene sequences. A later analysis assigned CDR3 sequences and most-parsimonious VDJ recombination scenarios with the TCRdist pipeline. In a later analysis, every TCR beta chain was defined by the combination of its CDR3 amino acid sequence and its V-gene family, and reads without a unique V-gene family were dropped. In a later analysis, approximately 640 highly shared, low-generation-probability nucleotide sequences were removed to address suspected cross-contamination and a sequencing artifact. For each public chain, a later analysis derived a clonal expansion index from normalized ranks of inferred template counts within each repertoire. A later analysis computed generation probabilities with a VDJ recombination model fitted to out-of-frame rearrangements, and checked the results against IGoR. Hypergeometric tests were used in a later analysis to score TCR-TCR, TCR-HLA and TCR-CMV co-occurrence, with a repertoire-size bias correction applied to the TCR pairs. A later analysis estimated false discovery rates by permuting HLA or CMV assignments 20 times. In a later analysis, co-occurring TCRs were grouped with DBSCAN, and TCRdist sequence similarity was added when clustering was performed within HLA-allele-positive subsets. Repertoires with fewer than 30,000 or more than 120,000 public chains, plus five repertoires with anomalous nucleotide sharing, were excluded from co-occurrence clustering. TCRdb took over this immuneACCESS table, retaining in-frame rearrangements with V and J assigned. Such tables are incomplete; in checked studies, under half of the missing clones stem from an unresolved V gene, and the remainder is unexplained. V, J and clone size reflect that table, while D and trimming were determined from the DNA. This sample holds about 150,000 clones; around 74% were observed only once. The top ten clonotypes cover around 4% of the sample.

The cohort consisted of hundreds of healthy bone marrow donors. At the time of sampling, all cohort members were nominally healthy, though unrecorded immune exposures were likely present. The donor tested CMV seropositive, placing the donor among the roughly 270 seropositive members of the cohort. Each donor provided a peripheral blood sample, and peripheral blood mononuclear cells were used for TCR beta sequencing. The Qiagen DNeasy Blood Extraction Kit was used to extract genomic DNA from the blood cell samples. The germline V end is reduced by 4 bases and the J end by 1 base; junction bases left unmatched: 3. The CDR3 spans 15 residues, from the cysteine through the phenylalanine. Only the CDR3 DNA stays, 45 bases, in frame from base 1. From the germline V gene (reference sequence), CDR1 is MNHNY and CDR2 is SVGAGI. Overall study outcomes, separate from this receptor: A later analysis associated 16,951 TCR beta sequences with specific HLA alleles at a false discovery rate of 0.05. HLA typing was unavailable for some donors at each locus, so association tests used only the typed subset. Strong co-occurrence of HLA alleles, especially DR and DQ, made assigning TCR associations to individual alleles difficult. An earlier analysis of roughly 570 of the donors showed that most TCR beta V segments appeared in productive rearrangements either about 87% or about 30% of the time, which broadly matched IMGT annotations. Compared with equally common non-associated chains, HLA-associated TCR beta chains in a later analysis were more clonally expanded and had lower generation probabilities. This cohort had only TCR beta chains sequenced, and the lack of alpha or paired-chain data limited which features could be detected. The 87-base-pair reads could not distinguish some IMGT-functional V segments, including TRBV6-2 and TRBV6-3, so those segments were excluded. In a later genetic analysis, fewer N-insertions in productive TCRs were reported among donors in an Asian-associated ancestry cluster than the roughly 700-donor mean. Over 15 rarely observed V segments, including chromosome 9 orphons, were excluded from the earlier analysis of about 610 of the donors because counts were too low. A later genetic analysis associated a missense DCLRE1C variant with V-gene and J-gene trimming of TCR beta chains, and an independent cohort replicated the association. According to the authors, the approach could potentially be generalized to other disease states and immunological phenotypes. Three of the identified cytomegalovirus-associated TCR beta chains were confirmed in vitro to be specific for cytomegalovirus antigens. A total of roughly 160 TCR beta chains were listed by the study as associated with cytomegalovirus. A further reported finding was that TCR beta sequences accurately predicted the HLA-A and HLA-B alleles for most subjects in the first cohort. Presence/absence analyses assumed roughly uniform sequencing depth across donors, an assumption that may not hold. CMV serostatus was the only immune exposure information available for the cohort. A later analysis found that most CMV-associated TCR beta chains appeared HLA-restricted, with HLA associations seemingly driven largely by CMV exposure. In both the original and validation cohorts, the classifier was reported to diagnose cytomegalovirus status with high specificity and sensitivity. According to a later analysis, parvovirus B19, influenza, CMV and Epstein-Barr virus appeared linked to several top co-occurrence clusters. A group of highly shared sequence variants was considered likely to be a technical artifact of the sequencing pipeline. Correlated functional status among segregating V segments might reflect linkage disequilibrium, but an unknown experimental factor could not be ruled out. A later analysis found that TCR association rates varied across HLA loci, with DRB1 alleles showing the most associated TCRs and HLA-C alleles the fewest. Most TCR sequences were seen in very few donors, while some public TCRs were found in many individuals.

The clonotype originates from a man between 18 and 35 years old in good health and CMV-seropositive. Sample: PBMCs. The sequence links TRBV6-6 to TRBJ2-3, with 9 bases aligning to TRBD2. The nucleotides are TGTGCCAGCAGTTTTCAGCGGGGGGGCACAGATACGCAGTATTTT. This gives the protein CASSFQRGGTDTQYF.